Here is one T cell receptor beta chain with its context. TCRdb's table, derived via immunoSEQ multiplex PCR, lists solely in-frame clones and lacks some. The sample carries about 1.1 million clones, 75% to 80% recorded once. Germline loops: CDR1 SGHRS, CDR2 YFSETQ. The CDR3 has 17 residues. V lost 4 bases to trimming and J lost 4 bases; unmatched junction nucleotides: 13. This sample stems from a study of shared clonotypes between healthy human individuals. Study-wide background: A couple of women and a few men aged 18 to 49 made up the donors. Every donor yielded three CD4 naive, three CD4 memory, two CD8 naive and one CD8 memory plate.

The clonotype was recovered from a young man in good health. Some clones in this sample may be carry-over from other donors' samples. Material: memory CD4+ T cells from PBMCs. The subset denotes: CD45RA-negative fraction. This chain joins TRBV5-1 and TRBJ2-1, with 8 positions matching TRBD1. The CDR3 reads CASSVSYRQGLYNEQFF. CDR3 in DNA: TGCGCCAGCAGCGTATCCTACCGACAGGGGCTTTACAATGAGCAGTTCTTC.